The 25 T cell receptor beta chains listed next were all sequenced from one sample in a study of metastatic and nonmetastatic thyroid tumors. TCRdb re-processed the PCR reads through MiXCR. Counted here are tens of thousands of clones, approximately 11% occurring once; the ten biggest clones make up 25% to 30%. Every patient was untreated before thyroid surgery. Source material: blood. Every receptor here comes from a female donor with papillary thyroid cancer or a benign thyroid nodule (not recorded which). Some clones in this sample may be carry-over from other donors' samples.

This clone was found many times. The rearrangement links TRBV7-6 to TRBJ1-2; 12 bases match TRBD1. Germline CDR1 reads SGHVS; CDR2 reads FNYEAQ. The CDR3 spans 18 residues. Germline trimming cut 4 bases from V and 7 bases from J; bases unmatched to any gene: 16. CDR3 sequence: CASSSYRMSGQGASGYTF. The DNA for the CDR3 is TGTGCCAGCAGCTCTTACCGTATGTCGGGACAGGGGGCCAGTGGCTACACCTTC.

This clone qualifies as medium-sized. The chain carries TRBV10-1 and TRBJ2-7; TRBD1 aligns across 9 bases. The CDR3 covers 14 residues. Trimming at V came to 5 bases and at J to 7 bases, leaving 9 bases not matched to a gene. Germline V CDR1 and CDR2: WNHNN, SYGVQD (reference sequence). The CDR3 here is CASSSGTGLGEQYF. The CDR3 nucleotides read TGCGCCAGCAGTTCCGGGACAGGGCTGGGTGAGCAGTACTTC.

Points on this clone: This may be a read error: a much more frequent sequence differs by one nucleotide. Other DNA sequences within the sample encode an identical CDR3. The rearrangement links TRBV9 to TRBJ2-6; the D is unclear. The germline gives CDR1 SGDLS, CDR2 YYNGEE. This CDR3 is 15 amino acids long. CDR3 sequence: CASSVEASGANVLTF. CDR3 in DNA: TGTGCCAGCAGCGTAGAAGCGTCTGGCGCCAACGTCCTGACTTTC.

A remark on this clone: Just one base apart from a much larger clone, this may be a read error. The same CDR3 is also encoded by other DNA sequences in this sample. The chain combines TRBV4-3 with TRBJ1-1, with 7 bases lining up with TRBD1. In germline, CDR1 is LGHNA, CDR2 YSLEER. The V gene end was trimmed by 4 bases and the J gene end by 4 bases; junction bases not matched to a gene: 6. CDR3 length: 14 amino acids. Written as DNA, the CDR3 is TGCGCCAGCAGCCCGACAGGGAATCCCACTGAAGCTTTCTTT. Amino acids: CASSPTGNPTEAFF.

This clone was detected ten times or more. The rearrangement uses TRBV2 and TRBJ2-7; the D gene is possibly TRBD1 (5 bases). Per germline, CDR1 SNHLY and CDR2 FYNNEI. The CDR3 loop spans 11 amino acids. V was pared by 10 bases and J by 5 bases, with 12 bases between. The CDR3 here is CANLWGHEQYF. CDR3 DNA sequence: TGTGCCAACCTATGGGGCCACGAGCAGTACTTC.

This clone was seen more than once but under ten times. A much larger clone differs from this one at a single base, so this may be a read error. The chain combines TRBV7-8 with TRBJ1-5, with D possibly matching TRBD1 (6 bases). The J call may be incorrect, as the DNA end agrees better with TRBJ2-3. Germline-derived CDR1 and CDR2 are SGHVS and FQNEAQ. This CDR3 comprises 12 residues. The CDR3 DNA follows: TGTGCCAGCAGCTTTAGGGGGTGTCCCCAGTATTTT. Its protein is CASSFRGCPQYF.

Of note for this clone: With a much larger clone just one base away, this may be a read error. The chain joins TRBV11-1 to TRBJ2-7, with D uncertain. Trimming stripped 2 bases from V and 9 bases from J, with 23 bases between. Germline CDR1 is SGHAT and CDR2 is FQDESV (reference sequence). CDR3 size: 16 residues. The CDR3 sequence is CASSLPTCAGALGQYF. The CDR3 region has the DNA TGTGCCAGCAGCTTACCCACTTGTGCAGGAGCCCTCGGGCAGTACTTC.

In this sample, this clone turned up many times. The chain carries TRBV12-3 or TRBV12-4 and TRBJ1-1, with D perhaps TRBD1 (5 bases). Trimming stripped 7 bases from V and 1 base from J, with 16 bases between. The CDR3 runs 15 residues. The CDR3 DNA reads TGTGCCAGCACCTTAAGGGGAGGGAGGAACACTGAAGCTTTCTTT. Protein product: CASTLRGGRNTEAFF.

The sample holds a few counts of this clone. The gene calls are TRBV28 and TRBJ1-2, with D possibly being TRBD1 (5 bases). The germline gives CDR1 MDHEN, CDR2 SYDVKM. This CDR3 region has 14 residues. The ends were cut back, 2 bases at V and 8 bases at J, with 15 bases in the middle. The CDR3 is CASSLSTEKGGYTF. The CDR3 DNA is TGTGCCAGCAGTTTAAGTACGGAAAAGGGGGGCTACACCTTC.

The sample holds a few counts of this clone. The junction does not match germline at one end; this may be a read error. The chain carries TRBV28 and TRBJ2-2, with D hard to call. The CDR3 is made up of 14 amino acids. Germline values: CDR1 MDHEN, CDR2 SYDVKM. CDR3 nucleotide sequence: TGTGCCAGCATTAATTCCCCGAACACCGAGGAGCTGTTTTTT. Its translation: CASINSPNTEELFF.

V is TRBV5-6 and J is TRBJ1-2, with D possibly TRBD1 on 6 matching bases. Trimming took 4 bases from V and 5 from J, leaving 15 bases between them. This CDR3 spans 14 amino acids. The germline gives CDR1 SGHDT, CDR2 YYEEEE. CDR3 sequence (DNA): TGTGCCAGCAGCACAAGACAGGTGCTATATGGCTACACCTTC. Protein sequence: CASSTRQVLYGYTF.

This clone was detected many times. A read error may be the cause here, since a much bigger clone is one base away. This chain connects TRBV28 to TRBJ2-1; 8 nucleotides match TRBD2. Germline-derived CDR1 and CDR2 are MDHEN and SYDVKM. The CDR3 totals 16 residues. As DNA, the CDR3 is TGTGCCAGAAGTTTTGTCGGGAGGGCCTCCTACAATGAGCAGTTCTTC. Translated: CARSFVGRASYNEQFF.

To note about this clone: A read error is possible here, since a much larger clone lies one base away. CDR3 bases: TGCATTGCTGGGGGGACTAGCGGGAGTGATGAGACCCAGTACTTC. Amino acid sequence: CIAGGTSGSDETQYF. The chain employs TRBV20-1 and TRBJ2-5; 14 bases are a match to TRBD2. The CDR3 consists of 15 residues. From germline, CDR1 is DFQATT and CDR2 SNEGSKA (reference sequence).

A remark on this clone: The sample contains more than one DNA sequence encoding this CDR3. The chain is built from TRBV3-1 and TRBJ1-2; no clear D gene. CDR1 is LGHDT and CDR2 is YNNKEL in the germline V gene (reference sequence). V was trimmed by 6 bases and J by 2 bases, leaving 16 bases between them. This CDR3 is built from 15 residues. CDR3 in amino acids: CASSSYQTENYGYTF. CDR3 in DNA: TGTGCCAGCAGTTCTTATCAGACTGAGAACTATGGCTACACCTTC.

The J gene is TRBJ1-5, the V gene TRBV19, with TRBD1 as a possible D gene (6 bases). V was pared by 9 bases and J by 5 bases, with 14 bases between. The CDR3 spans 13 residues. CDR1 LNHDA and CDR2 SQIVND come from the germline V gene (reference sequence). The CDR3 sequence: CASCLQGYQPQHF. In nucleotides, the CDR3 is TGTGCCAGCTGCCTCCAGGGGTATCAGCCCCAGCATTTT.

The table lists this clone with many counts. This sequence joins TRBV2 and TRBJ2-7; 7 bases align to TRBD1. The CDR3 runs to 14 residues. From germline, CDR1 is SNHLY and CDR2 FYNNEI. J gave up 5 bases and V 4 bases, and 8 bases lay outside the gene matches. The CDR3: CASSGQGRPDEQYF. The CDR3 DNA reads TGTGCCAGCAGTGGACAGGGAAGGCCTGACGAGCAGTACTTC.

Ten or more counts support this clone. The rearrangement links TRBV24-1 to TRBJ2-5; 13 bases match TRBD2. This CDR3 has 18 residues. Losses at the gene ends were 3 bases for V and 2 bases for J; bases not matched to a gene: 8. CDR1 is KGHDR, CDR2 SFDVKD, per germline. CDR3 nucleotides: TGTGCCACCAGTGATCCTTGGACTAGCGGGAGTCGACAAGAGACCCAGTACTTC. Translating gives CATSDPWTSGSRQETQYF.

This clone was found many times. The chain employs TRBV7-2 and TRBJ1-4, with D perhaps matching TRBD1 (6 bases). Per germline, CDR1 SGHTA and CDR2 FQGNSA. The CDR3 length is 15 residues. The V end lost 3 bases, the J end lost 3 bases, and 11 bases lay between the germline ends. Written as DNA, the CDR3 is TGTGCCAGCAGCTTTTTCGGACAGCCTAATGAAAAACTGTTTTTT. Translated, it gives CASSFFGQPNEKLFF.

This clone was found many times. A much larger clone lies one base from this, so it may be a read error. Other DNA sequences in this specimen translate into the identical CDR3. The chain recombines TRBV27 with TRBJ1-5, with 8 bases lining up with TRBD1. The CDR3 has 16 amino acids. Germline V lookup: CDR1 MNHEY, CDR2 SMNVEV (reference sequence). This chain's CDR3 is CASSKTGVYSNQPQHF. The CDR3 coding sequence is TGTGCCAGCAGCAAGACAGGGGTTTATAGCAACCAGCCCCAGCATTTT.

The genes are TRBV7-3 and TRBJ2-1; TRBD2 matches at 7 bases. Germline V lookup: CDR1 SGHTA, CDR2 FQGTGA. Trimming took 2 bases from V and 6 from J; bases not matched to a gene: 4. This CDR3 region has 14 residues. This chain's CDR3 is CASSLAGVSNEQFF. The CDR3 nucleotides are TGTGCCAGCAGCTTAGCGGGAGTTTCCAATGAGCAGTTCTTC.

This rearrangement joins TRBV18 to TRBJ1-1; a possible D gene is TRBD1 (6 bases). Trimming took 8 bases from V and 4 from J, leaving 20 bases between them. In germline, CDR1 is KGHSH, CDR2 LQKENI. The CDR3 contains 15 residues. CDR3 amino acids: CASHNLQGRGTEAFF. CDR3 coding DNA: TGTGCCAGCCATAACCTACAGGGTCGGGGCACTGAAGCTTTCTTT. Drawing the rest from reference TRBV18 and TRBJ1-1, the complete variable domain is NAGVMQNPRHLVRRRGQEARLRCSPMKGHSHVYWYRQLPEEGLKFMVYLQKENIIDESGMPKERFSAEFPKEGPSILRIQQVVRGDSAAYFCASHNLQGRGTEAFFGQGTRLTVV.

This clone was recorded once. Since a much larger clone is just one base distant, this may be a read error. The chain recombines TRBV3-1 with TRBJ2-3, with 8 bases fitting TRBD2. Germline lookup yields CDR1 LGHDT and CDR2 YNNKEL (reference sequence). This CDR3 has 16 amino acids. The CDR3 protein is CSSSQVNGRAGDTQYF. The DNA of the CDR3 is TGTTCCAGCAGCCAAGTTAACGGGAGGGCCGGGGATACGCAGTATTTT.

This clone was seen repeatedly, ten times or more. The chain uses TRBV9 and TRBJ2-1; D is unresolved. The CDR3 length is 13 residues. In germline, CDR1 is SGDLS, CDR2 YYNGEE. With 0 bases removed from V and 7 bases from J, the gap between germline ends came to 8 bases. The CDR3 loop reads CASSVGGFNEQFF. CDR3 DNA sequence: TGTGCCAGCAGCGTAGGTGGATTTAATGAGCAGTTCTTC.

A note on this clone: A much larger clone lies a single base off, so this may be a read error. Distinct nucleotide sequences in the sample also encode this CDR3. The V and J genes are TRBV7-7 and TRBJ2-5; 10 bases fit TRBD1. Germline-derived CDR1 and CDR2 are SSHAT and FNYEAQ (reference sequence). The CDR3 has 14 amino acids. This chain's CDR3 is CASSLDRGRETQYF. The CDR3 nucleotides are TGTGCCAGCAGCCTCGACAGGGGGCGGGAGACACAGTACTTC. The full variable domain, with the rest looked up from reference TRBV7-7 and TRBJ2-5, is GAGVSQSPRYKVTKRGQDVTLRCDPISSHATLYWYQQALGQGPEFLTYFNYEAQPDKSGLPSDRFSAERPEGSISTLTIQRTEQRDSAMYRCASSLDRGRETQYFGPGTRLLVL.

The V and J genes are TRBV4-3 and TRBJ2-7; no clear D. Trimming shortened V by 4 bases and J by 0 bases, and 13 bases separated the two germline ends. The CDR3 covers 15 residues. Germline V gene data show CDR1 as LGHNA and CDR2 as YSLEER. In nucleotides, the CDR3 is TGCGCCAGCAGCCTAGATACAGTGCCCTCCTACGAGCAGTACTTC. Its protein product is CASSLDTVPSYEQYF.